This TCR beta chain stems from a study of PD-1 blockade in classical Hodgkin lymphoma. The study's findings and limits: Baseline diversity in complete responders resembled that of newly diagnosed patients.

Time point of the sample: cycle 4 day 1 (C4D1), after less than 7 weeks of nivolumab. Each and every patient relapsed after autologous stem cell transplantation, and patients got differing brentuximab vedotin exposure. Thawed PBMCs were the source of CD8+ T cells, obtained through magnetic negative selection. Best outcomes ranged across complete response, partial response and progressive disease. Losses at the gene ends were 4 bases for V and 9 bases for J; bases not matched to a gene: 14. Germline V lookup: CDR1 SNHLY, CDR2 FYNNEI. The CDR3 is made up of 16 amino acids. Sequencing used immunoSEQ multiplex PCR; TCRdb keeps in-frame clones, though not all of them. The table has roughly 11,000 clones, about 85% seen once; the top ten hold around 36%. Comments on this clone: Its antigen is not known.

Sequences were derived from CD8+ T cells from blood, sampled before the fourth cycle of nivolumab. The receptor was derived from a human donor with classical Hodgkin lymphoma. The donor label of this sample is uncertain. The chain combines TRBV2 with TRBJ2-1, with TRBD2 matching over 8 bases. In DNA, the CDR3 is TGTGCCAGCAGTGCCGCAGAAGCGGGAGATGACGGTGAGCAGTTCTTC. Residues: CASSAAEAGDDGEQFF.